This TCR beta chain appears in the sequencing data of a study of cytomegalovirus exposure and HLA in healthy donors. In the PCR, 60 Vbeta and 13 Jbeta primers were used. TCRdb's copy holds only in-frame clones and misses some; the assay was immunoSEQ multiplex PCR. The profile covers roughly 160,000 clones, with roughly 80% appearing a single time and about 4.5% taken by the ten largest. This CDR3 spans 16 amino acids. From germline, CDR1 is SGHRS and CDR2 YFSETQ. V dropped 4 bases and J dropped 1 base, with 14 bases sitting between them. Sequencing was carried out using PBMCs. This rearrangement joins TRBV5-1 to TRBJ2-2; D gene ambiguous. This clonotype was obtained from a middle-aged man in good health and CMV-seronegative. CDR3: CASSRDSIKNTGELFF. The CDR3, as DNA: TGCGCCAGCAGCCGAGACTCCATCAAGAACACCGGGGAGCTGTTTTTT.